This entry features one TCR beta chain sequence. This CDR3 is also generated by other DNA sequences in the sample. Per the original methods: Scientists estimated how many nucleated cells there were by amplifying reference gene primers. Repertoires were generated with immunoSEQ multiplex PCR, while TCRdb's copy carries only in-frame clones and drops some. V and J calls and clone size are copied from that table; D and trimming were computed from the DNA. Among around 200,000 clones listed, 84% were seen once. Germline V gives CDR1 LNHNV, CDR2 YYDKDF (reference sequence). The CDR3 is 15 amino acids. Deletions cut 0 bases from V and 1 base from J, with 6 bases between. These data are taken from a study of blood T cell repertoires in COVID-19. Study information: Samples representing acute and convalescent COVID-19 were sourced from the United States, Italy and Spain. Sample material is recorded as cDNA or gDNA derived from T cells, B-cell-depleted T cells, or PBMCs.

The source is a human donor in a cohort sampled during active COVID-19. Sequencing was performed on peripheral blood. V gene TRBV15 combines with J gene TRBJ2-2; tentative D call: TRBD1 (5 bases). The CDR3 protein is CATSRDRGNTGELFF. CDR3 DNA sequence: TGTGCCACCAGCAGAGATAGGGGGAACACCGGGGAGCTGTTTTTT. Drawing the rest from reference TRBV15 and TRBJ2-2, the complete variable domain is DAMVIQNPRYQVTQFGKPVTLSCSQTLNHNVMYWYQQKSSQAPKLLFHYYDKDFNNEADTPDNFQSRRPNTSFCFLDIRSPGLGDTAMYLCATSRDRGNTGELFFGEGSRLTVL.